This T cell receptor (beta chain) was identified in a study of blood T cell repertoires in COVID-19. Study background: Samples representing acute and convalescent COVID-19 were sourced from the United States, Italy and Spain.

Germline assignment: CDR1 MNHEY and CDR2 SVGAGI. CDR3 length equals 11 residues. Trimming removed 7 bases from V and 12 bases from J, with 15 bases in between. Recruited during active infection, patients (from Seattle) were subsequently followed longitudinally. In the study's own analysis: Using reference gene primer amplification, nucleated cell counts were estimated. Method: immunoSEQ multiplex PCR; TCRdb's copy keeps in-frame clones and lacks some. D and trimming come from the DNA, and the V and J calls and clone size come from that table. The repertoire holds 350,000 to 400,000 clones, with approximately 86% as singletons.

This sequence joins TRBV6-5 and TRBJ1-2; D unresolved. The sequence was obtained from a woman aged 55-69 years with COVID-19, enrolled during active disease. The sequencing input was peripheral blood. The CDR3 spells CASTYDGKNTF. The CDR3 nucleotides are TGTGCCAGCACCTATGACGGGAAAAACACCTTC.